The clone carrying this TCR beta chain was recorded only once. The data derive from a study of blood T cell repertoires in COVID-19. Study summary: Acute and convalescent COVID-19 samples came from the United States, Italy and Spain. PBMCs, B-cell-depleted T cells, or T cells were the source of the cDNA or gDNA that made up the material.

V was pared by 9 bases and J by 2 bases, with 10 bases of the junction left unmatched. Germline CDR1 MGHRA, CDR2 YSYEKL. This CDR3 contains 15 residues. As handled by the study authors: Amplification with reference gene primers provided the estimates of nucleated cell counts. Assay used: immunoSEQ multiplex PCR; TCRdb lists only in-frame clones, some missing. V and J calls and clone size come straight from that table; D and trimming were deduced from the DNA. Counted here are around 240,000 clones, around 88% occurring once; the ten biggest clones make up around 2.8%. The TCR was taken from a woman between 25 and 40 years old who had recovered from COVID-19. The specimen was peripheral blood. The chain employs TRBV4-1 and TRBJ2-7, with TRBD1 matching 10 bases. In DNA, the CDR3 is TGCGCCAGTTCTAGTGTTGGACAGGGGGCCTACGAGCAGTACTTC. Protein product: CASSSVGQGAYEQYF.